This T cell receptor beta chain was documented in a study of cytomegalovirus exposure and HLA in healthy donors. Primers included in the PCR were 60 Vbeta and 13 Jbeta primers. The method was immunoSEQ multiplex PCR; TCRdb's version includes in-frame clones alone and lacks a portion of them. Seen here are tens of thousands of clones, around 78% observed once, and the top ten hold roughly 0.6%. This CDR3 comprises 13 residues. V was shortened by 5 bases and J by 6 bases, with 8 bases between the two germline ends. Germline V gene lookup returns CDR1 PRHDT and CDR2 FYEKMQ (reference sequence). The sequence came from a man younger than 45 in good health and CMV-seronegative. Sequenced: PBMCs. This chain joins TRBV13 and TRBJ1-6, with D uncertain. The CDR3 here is CASSPSPNSPLHF. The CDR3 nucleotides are TGTGCCAGCAGCCCGTCTCCTAATTCACCCCTCCACTTT.